Listed here is a single TCR beta chain. Its binding antigen is unknown. Base-call qualities are not available, and no considerably larger clone is one nucleotide away. This entry comes from a study of Graves' ophthalmopathy and Graves' hyperthyroidism listed by TCRdb under 2018. Broadly, across the study: Peripheral blood was collected at initial diagnosis, before any treatment. To tell Graves' ophthalmopathy apart from Graves' hyperthyroidism, and to predict which patients would progress to ophthalmopathy, the study relied on TCR beta repertoire signatures. In total, 135 blood samples were TCR-sequenced: around 42 ophthalmopathy, approximately 75 hyperthyroidism and roughly 17 hyperthyroidism-to-ophthalmopathy patients. A discovery set of 100 or so patients (around 45 ophthalmopathy, 55 to 65 stable hyperthyroidism) was enrolled to explore V-J signatures distinguishing ophthalmopathy from hyperthyroidism. The independent validation cohort included about 19 hyperthyroidism patients plus 17 patients who later progressed from hyperthyroidism to ophthalmopathy. In roughly 6 hyperthyroidism patients, T-cell repertoires of thyroid tissue and blood were compared. Once sampling was done, hyperthyroidism patients were given methimazole at a starting dose of 30 mg daily, while ophthalmopathy patients were given high-dose intravenous methylprednisolone.

Ophthalmopathy patients were characterized by moderately to severely active disease, a Clinical Activity Score of at least 3, a NOSPECS grade of at least 4, and a disease duration under 3 months. Anyone with other autoimmune diseases, uncontrolled infections, pregnancy or lactation was excluded from the study. Diagnosis was based on clinical symptoms, serum thyroxine, TRAb, thyroid ultrasound and orbital computed tomography. Using Ficoll-Paque density gradient centrifugation, PBMCs were isolated from less than 11 ml of fresh peripheral blood. Total RNA was extracted with Trizol reagent and quality-checked on an Agilent 2100 Bioanalyzer. On the study overall, not on this receptor specifically: In cross-validation, the 13-signature model distinguished ophthalmopathy from stable hyperthyroidism with 85% to 90% sensitivity and approximately 81% specificity, and in the test set the corresponding values were approximately 79% and 70%. No statistical method was used to set the sample size in advance, and the investigators knew which group each participant was assigned to. In validation, the model predicted ophthalmopathy progression with about 70% sensitivity and about 73% specificity; some twelve predicted patients were CT-confirmed with GO in a median of roughly 6.8 months. Most of the expanded thyroid clonotypes with a frequency above 0.001 were also detected in blood, and it was suggested that the thyroid immune response may be reflected by blood repertoires.

TCR beta CDR3 regions were amplified from RNA transcripts for repertoire sequencing. A first-round RT-PCR used HTBI primers with the Qiagen OneStep RT-PCR kit, followed by a second-round multiplex PCR, size selection and purification. Libraries were sequenced paired-end with 100 bp reads on an Illumina HiSeq2000. Processing in the source paper ran as follows. SOAPnuke was used to process the reads, throwing out any read that had adapters, had uncalled bases, had a mean Phred below 15, or lacked an exact constant-primer or identifier match. COPE v1.2.5 was used to merge high-quality paired reads. Each unique nucleotide sequence was treated as a clonotype, and MiTCR v1.1 was used to align the clonotypes to the IMGT TRB V, D and J references. Only V-J combinations with frequency above 0.0001 were analysed, covering 98% to 99.2% of repertoires. For each V-J combination, a TCR clonal expansion and chaos score was defined as the ratio of F50 clonal expansion to chaos observed in the TCRdist matrix. Welch's t-statistics and random forest were used to narrow the features down to around twelve V-J combinations, which were then fed into a naive Bayes classifier. The Morisita-Horn index was used to measure how similar the thyroid and blood repertoires were. TCRdb passed the public sequencing reads through fastp at Q25 and MiXCR, retaining productive beta sequences. Duplicate CDR3 protein sequences are folded into a single record with the most common DNA and genes. The V and J calls reflect TCRdb's pipeline rather than the authors' work. The sample table records about 230,000 distinct CDR3 sequences; around 45% of these occur just once. Roughly half of the sample is held by the ten biggest clonotypes.

Including cysteine and phenylalanine, the CDR3 has 15 amino acids. Only the CDR3 region is kept as DNA, spanning 45 bases read in frame from base 1. V was cut back by 1 base and J by 3 bases, leaving a gap of 7 bases between them. CDR1 and CDR2, per the germline V gene, are SGHVS and FQNEAQ. The origin of this receptor is an adult man with Graves' ophthalmopathy. The chain is made from TRBV7-8 and TRBJ2-6; a tentative D call is TRBD1 (6 bases match). Source material: peripheral blood. The bases read TGTGCCAGCAGCTTAGGGGGGCATGGGGCCAACGTCCTGACTTTC. Its protein is CASSLGGHGANVLTF.